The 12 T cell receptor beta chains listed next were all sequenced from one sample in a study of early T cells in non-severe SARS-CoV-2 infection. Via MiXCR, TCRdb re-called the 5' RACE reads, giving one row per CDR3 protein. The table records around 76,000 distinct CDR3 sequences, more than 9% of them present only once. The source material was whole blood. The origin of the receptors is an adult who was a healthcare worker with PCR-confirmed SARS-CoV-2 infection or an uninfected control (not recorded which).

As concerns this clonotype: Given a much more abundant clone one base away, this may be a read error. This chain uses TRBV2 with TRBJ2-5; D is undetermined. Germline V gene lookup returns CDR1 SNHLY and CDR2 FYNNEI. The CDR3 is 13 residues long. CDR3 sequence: CASSERMEETLYF. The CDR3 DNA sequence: TGTGCCAGCAGTGAACGGATGGAAGAGACCCTGTACTTC.

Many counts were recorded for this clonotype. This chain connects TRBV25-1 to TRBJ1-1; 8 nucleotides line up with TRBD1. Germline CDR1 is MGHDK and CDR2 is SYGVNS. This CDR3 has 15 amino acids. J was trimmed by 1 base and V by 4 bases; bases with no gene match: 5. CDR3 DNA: TGTGCCAGCAGTGCCCCGACAGGGGAGAACACTGAAGCTTTCTTT. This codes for CASSAPTGENTEAFF.

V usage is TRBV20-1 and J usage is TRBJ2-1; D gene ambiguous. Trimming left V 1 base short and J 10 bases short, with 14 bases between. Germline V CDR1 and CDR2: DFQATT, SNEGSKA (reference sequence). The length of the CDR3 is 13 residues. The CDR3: CSARASPLAEQFF. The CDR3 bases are TGCAGTGCTAGAGCTTCCCCGCTCGCGGAGCAGTTCTTC.

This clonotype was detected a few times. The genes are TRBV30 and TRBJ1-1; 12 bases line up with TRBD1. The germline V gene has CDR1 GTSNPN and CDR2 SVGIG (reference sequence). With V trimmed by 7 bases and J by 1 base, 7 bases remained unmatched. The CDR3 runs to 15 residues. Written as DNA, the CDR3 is TGTGCCTCGGGGGACAGGGGGCTAGGGAACACTGAAGCTTTCTTT. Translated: CASGDRGLGNTEAFF. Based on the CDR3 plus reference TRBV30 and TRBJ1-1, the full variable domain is SQTIHQWPATLVQPVGSPLSLECTVEGTSNPNLYWYRQAAGRGLQLLFYSVGIGQISSEVPQNLSASRPQDRQFILSSKKLLLSDSGFYLCASGDRGLGNTEAFFGQGTRLTVV.

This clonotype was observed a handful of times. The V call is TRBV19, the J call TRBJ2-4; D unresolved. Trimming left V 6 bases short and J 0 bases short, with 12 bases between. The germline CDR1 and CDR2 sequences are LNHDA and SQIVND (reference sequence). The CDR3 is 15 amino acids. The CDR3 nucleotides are TGTGCCAGTAGGGTCCAATTACTAGCCAAAAACATTCAGTACTTC. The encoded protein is CASRVQLLAKNIQYF.

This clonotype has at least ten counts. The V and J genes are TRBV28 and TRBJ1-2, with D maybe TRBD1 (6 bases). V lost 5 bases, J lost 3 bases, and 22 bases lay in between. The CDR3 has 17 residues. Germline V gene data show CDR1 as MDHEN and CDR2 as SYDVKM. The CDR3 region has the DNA TGTGCCAGCAGTCGCCCCATCGAACTCAGGGGCCACTATGGCTACACCTTC. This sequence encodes CASSRPIELRGHYGYTF.

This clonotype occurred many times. CDR3 nucleotides: TGCAGTGCTAGAGATCTTAGGCTAGGGGGAGGGCCTAACGAGCAGTACTTC. Its protein product is CSARDLRLGGGPNEQYF. J is TRBJ2-7 and V is TRBV20-1, with D possibly matching TRBD2 (7 bases). The germline gives CDR1 DFQATT, CDR2 SNEGSKA (reference sequence). V dropped 0 bases and J dropped 5 bases, with 23 bases sitting between them. The CDR3 spans 17 residues.

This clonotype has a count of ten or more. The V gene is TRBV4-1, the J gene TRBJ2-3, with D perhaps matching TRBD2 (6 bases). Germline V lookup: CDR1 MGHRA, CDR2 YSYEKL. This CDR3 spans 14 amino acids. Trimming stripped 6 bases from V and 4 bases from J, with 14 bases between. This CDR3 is CASRDSGGPDTQYF. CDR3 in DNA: TGCGCCAGCAGGGATAGCGGAGGCCCAGATACGCAGTATTTT.

The CDR3 bases are TGTGCCAGCAGTTCGGGGGGGGGTGACAACTATGGCTACACCTTC. It specifies CASSSGGGDNYGYTF. V gene TRBV6-1 combines with J gene TRBJ1-2, with D perhaps matching TRBD1 (5 bases). The V and J ends lost 5 bases and 2 bases respectively, with 15 bases between them. Germline assignment: CDR1 MNHNS and CDR2 SASEGT. This CDR3 is built from 15 residues.

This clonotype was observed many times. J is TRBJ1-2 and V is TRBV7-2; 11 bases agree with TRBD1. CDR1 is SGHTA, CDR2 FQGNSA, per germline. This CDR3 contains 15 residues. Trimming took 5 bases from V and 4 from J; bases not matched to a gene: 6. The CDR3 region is CASSPGQGDPYGYTF. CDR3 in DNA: TGTGCCAGCAGCCCGGGACAGGGGGACCCCTATGGCTACACCTTC.

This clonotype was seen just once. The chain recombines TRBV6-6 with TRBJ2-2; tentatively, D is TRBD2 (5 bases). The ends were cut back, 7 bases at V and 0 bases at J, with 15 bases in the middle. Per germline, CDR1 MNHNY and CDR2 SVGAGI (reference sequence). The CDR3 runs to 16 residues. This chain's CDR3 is CASTSPAEANTGELFF. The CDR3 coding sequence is TGTGCCAGCACTTCGCCAGCGGAGGCGAACACCGGGGAGCTGTTTTTT.

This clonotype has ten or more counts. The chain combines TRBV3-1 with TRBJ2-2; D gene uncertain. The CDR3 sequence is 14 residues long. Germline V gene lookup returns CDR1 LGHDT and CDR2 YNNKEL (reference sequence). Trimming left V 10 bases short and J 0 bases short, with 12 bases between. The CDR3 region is CATSRNANTGELFF. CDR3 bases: TGTGCCACCTCTAGGAACGCGAACACCGGGGAGCTGTTTTTT.